The 5 T cell receptor beta chains listed next were all sequenced from one sample in a study of early T cells in non-severe SARS-CoV-2 infection. One entry per CDR3 protein, called by TCRdb with MiXCR from the 5' RACE reads. The data hold tens of thousands of distinct CDR3 sequences, with around 5.6% observed a single time. The material sequenced was whole blood. These receptors all come from an adult who was a healthcare worker with PCR-confirmed SARS-CoV-2 infection or an uninfected control (not recorded which).

This clonotype was found a few times. The rearrangement joins TRBV6-6 to TRBJ2-3, with 9 bases matching TRBD2. Looked up from germline, CDR1 is MNHNY and CDR2 is SVGAGI (reference sequence). The CDR3 has 19 residues. Germline trimming cut 0 bases from V and 1 base from J; bases unmatched to any gene: 11. CDR3 protein: CASSYSGGGASRRTDTQYF. The DNA for the CDR3 is TGTGCCAGCAGTTACTCTGGCGGGGGGGCGAGTCGCCGCACAGATACGCAGTATTTT.

The chain carries TRBV5-1 and TRBJ1-1; TRBD1 aligns across 9 bases. The CDR3 extends over 15 amino acids. Germline V lookup: CDR1 SGHRS, CDR2 YFSETQ. J was trimmed by 5 bases and V by 4 bases; bases with no gene match: 9. CDR3 coding DNA: TGCGCCAGCAGCGGGATAACAGGGGGCCGGACTGAAGCTTTCTTT. Protein sequence: CASSGITGGRTEAFF.

The genes are TRBV7-2 and TRBJ2-5; 7 nucleotides match TRBD1. Germline V gives CDR1 SGHTA, CDR2 FQGNSA. The CDR3 consists of 15 residues. The trim removed 5 bases at V and 5 bases at J, leaving 11 bases unmatched. The CDR3 here is CASSRRGRGGETQYF. CDR3 DNA sequence: TGTGCCAGCAGCCGTAGGGGGCGAGGTGGTGAGACCCAGTACTTC.

This clonotype was seen ten or more times. The V gene is TRBV29-1, the J gene TRBJ2-1, with 15 bases matching TRBD2. V was clipped by 8 bases and J by 4 bases; unmatched bases: 15. The CDR3 consists of 18 residues. The germline V gene encodes CDR1 SQVTM and CDR2 ANQGSEA. The CDR3 reads CSTDPGLAGGGVYNEQFF. In DNA, the CDR3 is TGCAGCACCGATCCGGGACTAGCGGGAGGTGGTGTATACAATGAGCAGTTCTTC.

This clonotype showed up just a few times. The genes are TRBV7-2 and TRBJ2-6; D might be TRBD2 (5 bases). V was pared by 5 bases and J by 0 bases, with 5 bases between. This CDR3 is 14 amino acids long. Germline V gives CDR1 SGHTA, CDR2 FQGNSA. The CDR3 reads CASSRGSGANVLTF. CDR3 in DNA: TGTGCCAGCAGCCGGGGCTCTGGGGCCAACGTCCTGACTTTC.